These 2 T cell receptor beta chains share one sample of origin, sequenced in a study of diagnostic markers for celiac disease. TCRdb reprocessed the reads; each CDR3 protein has one entry and no DNA is given. Its listing shows a few hundred distinct CDR3 sequences. Sequencing was performed on either unsorted cells or a sorted T cell fraction (not recorded which). The receptor source for this set is a human donor. This table probably holds off-target reads from a library built for another chain.

CDR3 sequence: CALDSGSYPSFYNEQFF. V gene TRBV30 combines with J gene TRBJ2-1; TCRdb outputs TRBD1, but without DNA this stays unchecked. Germline V CDR1 and CDR2: GTSNPN, SVGIG (reference sequence). This CDR3 spans 17 amino acids.

This chain links TRBV5-1 with TRBJ2-7. The CDR3 runs 13 residues. The germline V gene has CDR1 SGHRS and CDR2 YFSETQ. CDR3 sequence: CASSFYSEYEQYF.